The subject of this entry is one T cell receptor beta chain. The data are from a study of blood T cell repertoires in COVID-19. Study in general: COVID-19 samples from acute and convalescent phases originated in the United States, Italy and Spain. From T cells, B-cell-depleted T cells, or PBMCs came the material, which was cDNA or gDNA.

How the authors handled the data: For nucleated cells, counts were estimated from reference gene primer amplification. Clones were read by immunoSEQ multiplex PCR, and TCRdb kept only the in-frame ones, dropping some. V and J calls and clone size come straight from that table; D and trimming were deduced from the DNA. The table includes around 270,000 clones, about 83% detected once. The CDR3 extends over 14 amino acids. The germline CDR1 and CDR2 sequences are SGHDT and YYEEEE. V gave up 2 bases and J gave up 2 bases, with 7 bases separating them. This TCR came from a woman between 40 and 50 years old who had recovered from COVID-19. Sequencing used peripheral blood. J is TRBJ2-2 and V is TRBV5-6; D call uncertain. The CDR3 DNA reads as TGTGCCAGCAGCTTTCGACTCAACACCGGGGAGCTGTTTTTT. Encoded protein: CASSFRLNTGELFF.